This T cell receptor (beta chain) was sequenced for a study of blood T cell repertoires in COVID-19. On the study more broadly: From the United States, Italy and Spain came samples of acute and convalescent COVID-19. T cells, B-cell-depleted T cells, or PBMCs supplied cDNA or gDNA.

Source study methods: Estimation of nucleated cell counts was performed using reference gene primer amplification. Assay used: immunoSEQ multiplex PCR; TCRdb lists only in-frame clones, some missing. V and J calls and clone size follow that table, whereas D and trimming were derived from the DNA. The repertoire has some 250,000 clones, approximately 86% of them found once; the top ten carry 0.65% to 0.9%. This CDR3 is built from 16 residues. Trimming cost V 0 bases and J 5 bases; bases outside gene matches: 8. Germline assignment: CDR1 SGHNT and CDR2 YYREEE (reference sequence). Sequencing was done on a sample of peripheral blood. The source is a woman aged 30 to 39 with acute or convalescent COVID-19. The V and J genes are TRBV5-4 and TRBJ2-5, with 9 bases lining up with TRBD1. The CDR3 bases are TGTGCCAGCAGCTTGGCCGGGACAGGGCTTGGGGAGACCCAGTACTTC. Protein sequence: CASSLAGTGLGETQYF.